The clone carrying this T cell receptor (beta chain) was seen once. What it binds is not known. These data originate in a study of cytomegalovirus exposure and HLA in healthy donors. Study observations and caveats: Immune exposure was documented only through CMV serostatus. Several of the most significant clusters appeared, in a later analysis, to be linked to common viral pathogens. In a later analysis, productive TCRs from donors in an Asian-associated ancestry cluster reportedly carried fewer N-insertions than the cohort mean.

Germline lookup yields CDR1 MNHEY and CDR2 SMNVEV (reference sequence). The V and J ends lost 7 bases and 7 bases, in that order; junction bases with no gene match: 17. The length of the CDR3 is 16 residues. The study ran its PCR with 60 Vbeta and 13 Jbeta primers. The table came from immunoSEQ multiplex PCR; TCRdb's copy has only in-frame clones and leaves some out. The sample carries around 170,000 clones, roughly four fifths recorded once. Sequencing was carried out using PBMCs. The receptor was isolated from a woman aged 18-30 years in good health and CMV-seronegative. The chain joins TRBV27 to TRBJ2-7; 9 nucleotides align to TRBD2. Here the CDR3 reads CASTLLSGGRAGEQYF. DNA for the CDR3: TGTGCCAGCACCTTGCTGTCTGGCGGGAGGGCCGGGGAGCAGTACTTC.